This paragraph reports one T cell receptor beta chain. TCRdb's copy holds only in-frame clones and misses some; the assay was immunoSEQ multiplex PCR. The data show fewer than 55,000 clones, around 80% seen once. These data originate in a study of blood T cell repertoires in COVID-19. Study background: Sites in the United States, Italy and Spain provided acute and convalescent COVID-19 samples. The cDNA or gDNA used as material had been derived from T cells, B-cell-depleted T cells, or PBMCs.

Looked up from germline, CDR1 is WSHSY and CDR2 is SAAADI. Trimming took 6 bases from V and 2 from J; bases not matched to a gene: 4. The CDR3 has 13 residues. Sequencing used peripheral blood. This TCR was recovered from a woman older than 75 with COVID-19, enrolled during active disease. J is TRBJ2-7 and V is TRBV10-2, with 7 bases that match TRBD2. For the CDR3, the DNA is TGCGCCAGCAGGAGCGGGATCGCCTACGAGCAGTACTTC. Translated: CASRSGIAYEQYF.